This passage covers 11 T cell receptor beta chains from one sample sequenced in a study of cytomegalovirus exposure and HLA in healthy donors. Clones were read by immunoSEQ multiplex PCR, and TCRdb kept only the in-frame ones, dropping some. The sample lists roughly 180,000 clones; roughly nine tenths were seen once. Sample: PBMCs. The receptors derive from a man aged 25 to 40 in good health and CMV-seropositive.

This clone came up a few times. V usage is TRBV30 and J usage is TRBJ1-2, with D uncertain. Germline loops: CDR1 GTSNPN, CDR2 SVGIG (reference sequence). The V end was cut by 2 bases, the J end by 6 bases, with 4 bases between. This CDR3 is built from 10 residues. The CDR3 loop is CAWSSNGYTF. CDR3 DNA sequence: TGTGCCTGGAGTTCTAATGGCTACACCTTC.

In DNA, the CDR3 is TGTGCCAGCGGCGAGCTAGGCAGCACCGGGGAGCTGTTTTTT. Encoded protein: CASGELGSTGELFF. The rearrangement joins TRBV9 to TRBJ2-2, with unresolved D. The CDR3 contains 14 residues. Germline assignment: CDR1 SGDLS and CDR2 YYNGEE. V was trimmed by 7 bases and J by 4 bases, leaving 14 bases between them.

With regard to this clone: This sample includes further DNA sequences coding for the same CDR3. The CDR3 spells CASSYEGNTEAFF. The CDR3 nucleotides read TGTGCCAGCAGTTACGAGGGAAACACTGAAGCTTTCTTT. The chain is built from TRBV6-5 and TRBJ1-1; unclear D gene. This CDR3 comprises 13 residues. The V end was cut by 2 bases, the J end by 2 bases, with 6 bases between. Germline CDR1 reads MNHEY; CDR2 reads SVGAGI.

The V gene is TRBV7-9, the J gene TRBJ1-6; no definite D call. The CDR3 runs 16 residues. Per the germline V gene, CDR1 is SEHNR and CDR2 is FQNEAQ (reference sequence). With 5 bases removed from V and 10 bases from J, the gap between germline ends came to 21 bases. Here the CDR3 reads CASSPTAAGLNSPLHF. The CDR3 DNA sequence: TGTGCCAGCAGCCCCACAGCTGCGGGATTAAACTCACCCCTCCACTTT.

The gene calls are TRBV28 and TRBJ2-7, with D unclear. CDR1 and CDR2 (germline): MDHEN, SYDVKM. Trimming took 0 bases from V and 1 from J, leaving 1 base between them. This CDR3 contains 12 residues. The CDR3 region has the DNA TGTGCCAGCAGTTTATGGTCCTACGAGCAGTACTTC. Translated: CASSLWSYEQYF. The entire variable domain, with the rest obtained from reference TRBV28 and TRBJ2-7, is as follows: DVKVTQSSRYLVKRTGEKVFLECVQDMDHENMFWYRQDPGLGLRLIYFSYDVKMKEKGDIPEGYSVSREKKERFSLILESASTNQTSMYLCASSLWSYEQYFGPGTRLTVT.

A few counts support this clone. The chain has TRBV19 and TRBJ1-4, with unresolved D. Germline CDR1 is LNHDA and CDR2 is SQIVND (reference sequence). There are 12 residues in the CDR3. Trimming stripped 7 bases from V and 7 bases from J, with 10 bases between. The chain's CDR3 is CASKSYGEKLFF. Written as DNA, the CDR3 is TGTGCCAGTAAGTCGTATGGTGAAAAACTGTTTTTT. The whole variable domain, filled in from reference TRBV19 and TRBJ1-4, reads DGGITQSPKYLFRKEGQNVTLSCEQNLNHDAMYWYRQDPGQGLRLIYYSQIVNDFQKGDIAEGYSVSREKKESFPLTVTSAQKNPTAFYLCASKSYGEKLFFGSGTQLSVL.

This chain joins TRBV2 and TRBJ2-5; 15 positions match TRBD2. V shed 0 bases and J 4 bases; nucleotides not matched to a gene: 3. The germline gives CDR1 SNHLY, CDR2 FYNNEI. The CDR3 covers 17 residues. The CDR3 region has the DNA TGTGCCAGCAGTGAAGCCAGGGGACTAGCGGGAGGAGAGACCCAGTACTTC. It is translated as CASSEARGLAGGETQYF.

The chain carries TRBV29-1 and TRBJ1-4; 7 bases fit TRBD1. V gave up 6 bases and J gave up 2 bases; unmatched junction bases: 9. The CDR3 is made up of 15 amino acids. Germline CDR1 SQVTM, CDR2 ANQGSEA. The CDR3 DNA reads as TGCAGCGTGCAAACAGGGGAACGGACTAATGAAAAACTGTTTTTT. Its protein product is CSVQTGERTNEKLFF.

Only one count was recorded for this clone. The chain links TRBV5-1 to TRBJ2-3; no clear D. Germline V gene data show CDR1 as SGHRS and CDR2 as YFSETQ. The ends were cut back, 2 bases at V and 2 bases at J, with 15 bases in the middle. This CDR3 region has 16 residues. Here the CDR3 DNA reads TGCGCCAGCAGCTTTGTTTATTCGAGCGACACAGATACGCAGTATTTT. As protein: CASSFVYSSDTDTQYF.

This chain connects TRBV28 to TRBJ2-4; D not resolved. Germline V gene data show CDR1 as MDHEN and CDR2 as SYDVKM. CDR3 length equals 13 residues. V was cut by 5 bases and J by 4 bases, with 9 bases left in between. CDR3 in DNA: TGTGCCAGCAGTGCCCCATCGAAAAACATTCAGTACTTC. Its protein product is CASSAPSKNIQYF.

V usage is TRBV4-1 and J usage is TRBJ1-5; no reliable D call. Germline CDR1 and CDR2: MGHRA and YSYEKL. CDR3 length equals 13 residues. The V end was cut by 6 bases, the J end by 4 bases, with 10 bases between. The DNA for the CDR3 is TGCGCCAGCAGTCTGGACCTTAATCAGCCCCAGCATTTT. Its protein product is CASSLDLNQPQHF.